A single TCR beta chain is shown here with its context. Its antigen is not identified. This sample stems from a study of Ad26.COV2.S vaccination and SARS-CoV-2 variants. Findings and limits, study-wide: Placebo and vaccine recipients had non-spike TCR breadth that was similar. There was reportedly substantial breadth in spike-specific CD8+ and CD4+ T cell responses after vaccination.

TCRdb's copy holds only in-frame clones and misses some; the assay was immunoSEQ multiplex PCR. This repertoire shows fewer than 900,000 clones, more than 80% found once; its top ten account for over 1.3%. The length of the CDR3 is 16 residues. The V gene's germline CDR1 is LGHDT and CDR2 YNNKEL (reference sequence). V shed 0 bases and J 5 bases; nucleotides not matched to a gene: 10. Treatment here: about 20 received Ad26.COV2.S at low or high dose, single or two shots; roughly five received placebo; per-sample allocation not given. Day 63 after the first injection of vaccine or placebo was the sampling time.

The sample was peripheral blood, taken in a trial of Ad26.COV2.S vaccine versus placebo. This sequence was found in a person between 18 and 60 years old who received the Ad26.COV2.S COVID-19 vaccine or a placebo. The V gene is TRBV3-1 (or the pseudogene TRBV3-2), the J gene TRBJ2-7, with TRBD2 identical over 7 bases. As DNA, the CDR3 is TGTGCCAGCAGCCAAGATCTTGGAGGGAGGGGACACGAGCAGTACTTC. It yields the protein CASSQDLGGRGHEQYF.